The 20 T cell receptor beta chains below come from one sample, sequenced in a study of blood T cell repertoires in COVID-19. Data came from immunoSEQ multiplex PCR; TCRdb stores just in-frame clones and leaves some out. The data show 160,000 or so clones, roughly 90% seen once. The sample was peripheral blood. The receptors derive from an older woman who had recovered from COVID-19.

The chain joins TRBV5-6 to TRBJ1-2; no definite D call. The CDR3 extends over 15 amino acids. Germline CDR1 SGHDT, CDR2 YYEEEE. The ends were cut back, 3 bases at V and 0 bases at J, with 12 bases in the middle. DNA for the CDR3: TGTGCCAGCAGCTCAATATCGGGAGCTAACTATGGCTACACCTTC. Translating gives CASSSISGANYGYTF. Supplemented by reference TRBV5-6 and TRBJ1-2, the full variable domain reads DAGVTQSPTHLIKTRGQQVTLRCSPKSGHDTVSWYQQALGQGPQFIFQYYEEEERQRGNFPDRFSGHQFPNYSSELNVNALLLGDSALYLCASSSISGANYGYTFGSGTRLTVV.

The chain joins TRBV10-3 to TRBJ2-2, with a tentative D call TRBD1 (6 bases). Trimming pared 11 bases from V and 1 base from J, leaving 17 bases between. Per germline, CDR1 ENHRY and CDR2 SYGVKD. CDR3 length equals 15 residues. CDR3 nucleotides: TGTGCCGCTCACGACATAGGGGGGAACACCGGGGAGCTGTTTTTT. Amino acids: CAAHDIGGNTGELFF.

The chain employs TRBV4-1 and TRBJ1-4, with 10 nucleotides matching TRBD1. V trimming: 0 bases; J trimming: 8 bases; junction bases outside the gene matches: 9. Per the germline V gene, CDR1 is MGHRA and CDR2 is YSYEKL. CDR3 length: 17 amino acids. CDR3 nucleotides: TGCGCCAGCAGCCAAGATGGGCGGGACAGGGGTGGAGAAAAACTGTTTTTT. Its translation is CASSQDGRDRGGEKLFF.

This clone was recorded once. J is TRBJ2-3 and V is TRBV5-1; tentative D call: TRBD1 (6 bases). CDR1 and CDR2 from the germline V gene are SGHRS and YFSETQ. V lost 4 bases to trimming and J lost 3 bases, with 15 bases between them. This CDR3 region has 15 residues. The CDR3 loop is CASSRGTTITDTQYF. Written as DNA, the CDR3 is TGCGCCAGCAGCAGGGGGACAACGATAACAGATACGCAGTATTTT.

This clone was seen a single time. The DNA for the CDR3 is TGTGCCAGCAGCTTGGCCGGGACAGGGACAGGTTATGGCTACACCTTC. Translation: CASSLAGTGTGYGYTF. This chain joins TRBV5-5 and TRBJ1-2, with 9 bases fitting TRBD1. V shed 0 bases and J 5 bases; nucleotides not matched to a gene: 8. The CDR3 contains 16 residues. Germline assignment: CDR1 SGHKS and CDR2 YYEKEE (reference sequence).

The rearrangement joins TRBV7-9 to TRBJ1-5, with D possibly TRBD1 on 6 matching bases. The V gene lost 1 base and the J gene lost 7 bases, with 14 bases spanning the gap. Germline CDR1 and CDR2: SEHNR and FQNEAQ (reference sequence). The CDR3 is 15 residues long. CDR3 coding DNA: TGTGCCAGCAGCTTAGGGGGGGGGCCAGGACAGCCCCAGCATTTT. This gives the protein CASSLGGGPGQPQHF.

V usage is TRBV6-2 or TRBV6-3 and J usage is TRBJ2-2; 7 bases map to TRBD1. The CDR3 consists of 17 residues. Trimming removed 2 bases from V and 0 bases from J; junction bases left unmatched: 6. The germline gives CDR1 MNHEY, CDR2 SVGEGT. The CDR3 reads CASSYPGQVANTGELFF. The CDR3, as DNA: TGTGCCAGCAGTTACCCCGGACAGGTGGCGAACACCGGGGAGCTGTTTTTT.

This clone was observed a handful of times. The V gene is TRBV5-1, the J gene TRBJ2-3, with 10 bases fitting TRBD2. The CDR3 contains 14 residues. In germline, CDR1 is SGHRS, CDR2 YFSETQ. J gave up 5 bases and V 3 bases, and 3 bases lay outside the gene matches. The CDR3 region has the DNA TGCGCCAGCAGCTCTAGCGGGGGAGGAGATACGCAGTATTTT. Residues: CASSSSGGGDTQYF.

The chain links TRBV5-1 to TRBJ2-5; TRBD1 matches 8 bases. This CDR3 is built from 14 residues. Germline loops: CDR1 SGHRS, CDR2 YFSETQ. V lost 4 bases and J lost 1; bases outside the gene matches: 3. The CDR3, as DNA: TGCGCCAGCAGCGGACAGGGTCTCCAAGAGACCCAGTACTTC. The encoded protein is CASSGQGLQETQYF.

J is TRBJ1-2 and V is TRBV3-1 (or the pseudogene TRBV3-2); D perhaps matches TRBD1 (5 bases). The CDR3 sequence is 15 residues long. The V gene lost 1 base and the J gene lost 4 bases, with 13 bases spanning the gap. CDR1 is LGHDT and CDR2 is YNNKEL in the germline V gene (reference sequence). CDR3 sequence (DNA): TGTGCCAGCAGCCAAGGGAGCGACAGCCTCTATGGCTACACCTTC. Translation: CASSQGSDSLYGYTF.

CDR3 DNA: TGTGCCAGCTCACCAACGCTGGGAGACCAATCATTCATTGAAGCTTTCTTT. Its translation: CASSPTLGDQSFIEAFF. This chain joins TRBV18 and TRBJ1-1; D call uncertain. The CDR3 loop spans 17 amino acids. The V and J ends lost 2 bases and 7 bases respectively, with 23 bases between them. Germline CDR1 and CDR2: KGHSH and LQKENI.

The count of this clone is one. The V gene is TRBV5-1, the J gene TRBJ2-7; 8 bases map to TRBD1. V trimming: 7 bases; J trimming: 2 bases; junction bases outside the gene matches: 5. Germline V gives CDR1 SGHRS, CDR2 YFSETQ. This CDR3 has 13 residues. The CDR3 nucleotides are TGCGCCAGCGGGGGACAGGCTACCTACGAGCAGTACTTC. Amino acid sequence: CASGGQATYEQYF.

The gene calls are TRBV19 and TRBJ2-7; possible D gene TRBD2, 6 bases. Trimming cost V 6 bases and J 0 bases, with 15 bases left between them. The CDR3 is 15 residues long. Looked up from germline, CDR1 is LNHDA and CDR2 is SQIVND (reference sequence). The CDR3 DNA reads TGTGCCAGTAGCCCTTCCGGGAGAAGCTCCTACGAGCAGTACTTC. It specifies CASSPSGRSSYEQYF.

V gene TRBV7-9 combines with J gene TRBJ1-2; tentatively, D is TRBD1 (6 bases). The CDR3 sequence is 14 residues long. With 5 bases removed from V and 7 bases from J, the gap between germline ends came to 17 bases. Germline CDR1 reads SEHNR; CDR2 reads FQNEAQ (reference sequence). The CDR3 loop is CASSRDIGRAGYTF. CDR3 nucleotide sequence: TGTGCCAGCAGCCGGGACATTGGAAGGGCTGGCTACACCTTC.

The CDR3 protein is CASSQERRGQYF. The CDR3 nucleotides read TGTGCCAGCAGCCAAGAAAGGCGAGGACAGTACTTC. The chain has TRBV14 and TRBJ2-7; D unclear. The germline gives CDR1 SGHDN, CDR2 FVKESK. This CDR3 is 12 amino acids long. The V gene lost 0 bases and the J gene lost 10 bases, with 10 bases spanning the gap.

This rearrangement joins TRBV6-6 to TRBJ2-7; 7 bases line up with TRBD1. In germline, CDR1 is MNHNY, CDR2 SVGAGI (reference sequence). V shed 0 bases and J 7 bases; nucleotides not matched to a gene: 9. This CDR3 is built from 15 residues. The CDR3 region is CASSYSRDSPWEQYF. Here the CDR3 DNA reads TGTGCCAGCAGTTACTCCCGGGACAGCCCATGGGAGCAGTACTTC.

The table lists this clone with many counts. J is TRBJ1-1 and V is TRBV19; no definite D call. Germline V lookup: CDR1 LNHDA, CDR2 SQIVND (reference sequence). The CDR3 covers 11 residues. The V end lost 7 bases, the J end lost 3 bases, and 6 bases lay between the germline ends. This CDR3 reads CASTADTEAFF. CDR3 in DNA: TGTGCCAGTACGGCGGACACTGAAGCTTTCTTT.

This chain connects TRBV11-2 to TRBJ2-7, with D perhaps matching TRBD1 (5 bases). CDR1 and CDR2 from the germline V gene are SGHAT and FQNNGV. V lost 1 base and J 5 bases, leaving 18 bases between the germline ends. The CDR3 extends over 16 amino acids. CDR3 in DNA: TGTGCCAGCAGCTTAGTAGGGGTTAGAGAATATGACGAGCAGTACTTC. Translating it yields CASSLVGVREYDEQYF.

This rearrangement joins TRBV3-1 (or the pseudogene TRBV3-2) to TRBJ1-1; a possible D gene is TRBD1 (6 bases). Trimming shortened V by 4 bases and J by 10 bases, and 13 bases separated the two germline ends. CDR3 size: 12 residues. CDR1 is LGHDT, CDR2 YNNKEL, per germline (reference sequence). DNA of the CDR3: TGTGCCAGCAGCCCCGGCCGGGGGGCAGCTTTCTTT. It yields the protein CASSPGRGAAFF.

The chain combines TRBV5-1 with TRBJ1-4; perhaps TRBD1 as D (6 bases). CDR3 length: 14 residues. The V gene's germline CDR1 is SGHRS and CDR2 YFSETQ. Deletions cut 0 bases from V and 6 bases from J, with 9 bases between. DNA of the CDR3: TGCGCCAGCAGCTTGGACAGGGTGGATGAAAAACTGTTTTTT. This gives the protein CASSLDRVDEKLFF.